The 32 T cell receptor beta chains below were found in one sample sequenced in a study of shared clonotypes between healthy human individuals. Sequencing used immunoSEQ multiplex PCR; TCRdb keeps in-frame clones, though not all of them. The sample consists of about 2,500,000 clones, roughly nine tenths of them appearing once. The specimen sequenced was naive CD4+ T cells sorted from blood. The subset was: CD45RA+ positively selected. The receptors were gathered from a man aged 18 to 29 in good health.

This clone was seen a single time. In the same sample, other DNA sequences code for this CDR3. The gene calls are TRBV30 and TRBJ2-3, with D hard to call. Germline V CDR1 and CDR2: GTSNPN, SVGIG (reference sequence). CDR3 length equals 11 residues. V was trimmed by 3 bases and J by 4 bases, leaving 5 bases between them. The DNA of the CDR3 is TGTGCCTGGAGCCCGTCAGATACGCAGTATTTT. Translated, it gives CAWSPSDTQYF.

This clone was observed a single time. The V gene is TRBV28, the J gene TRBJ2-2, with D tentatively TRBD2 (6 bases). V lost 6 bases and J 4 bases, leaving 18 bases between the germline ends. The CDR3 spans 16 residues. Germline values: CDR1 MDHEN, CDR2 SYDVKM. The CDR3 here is CASRRGPPRITGELFF. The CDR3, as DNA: TGTGCCAGCAGGCGGGGACCACCCCGTATCACCGGGGAGCTGTTTTTT.

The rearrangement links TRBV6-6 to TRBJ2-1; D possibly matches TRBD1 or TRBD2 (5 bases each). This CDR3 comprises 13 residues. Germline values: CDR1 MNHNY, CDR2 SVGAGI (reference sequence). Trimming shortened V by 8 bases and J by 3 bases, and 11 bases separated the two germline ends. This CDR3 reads CASSWGNYNEQFF. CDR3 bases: TGTGCCAGCTCTTGGGGGAACTACAATGAGCAGTTCTTC.

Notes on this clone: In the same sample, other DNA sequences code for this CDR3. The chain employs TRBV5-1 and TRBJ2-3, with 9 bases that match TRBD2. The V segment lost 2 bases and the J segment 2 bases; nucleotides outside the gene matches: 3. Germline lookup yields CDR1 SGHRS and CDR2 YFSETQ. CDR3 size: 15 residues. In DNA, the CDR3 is TGCGCCAGCAGCTTAGCGGGGGGCTTCACAGATACGCAGTATTTT. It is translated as CASSLAGGFTDTQYF. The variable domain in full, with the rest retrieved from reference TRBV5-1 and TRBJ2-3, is KAGVTQTPRYLIKTRGQQVTLSCSPISGHRSVSWYQQTPGQGLQFLFEYFSETQRNKGNFPGRFSGRQFSNSRSEMNVSTLELGDSALYLCASSLAGGFTDTQYFGPGTRLTVL.

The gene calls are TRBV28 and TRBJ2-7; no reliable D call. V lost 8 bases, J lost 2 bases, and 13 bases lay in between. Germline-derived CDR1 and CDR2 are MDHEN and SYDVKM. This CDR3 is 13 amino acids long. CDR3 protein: CASLRLSPYEQYF. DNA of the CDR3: TGTGCCAGCCTCAGGCTAAGTCCCTACGAGCAGTACTTC.

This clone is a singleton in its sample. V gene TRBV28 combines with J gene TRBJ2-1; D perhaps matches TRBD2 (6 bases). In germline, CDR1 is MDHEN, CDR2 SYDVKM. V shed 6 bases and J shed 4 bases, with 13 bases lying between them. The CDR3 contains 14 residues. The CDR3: CASRAPGTYNEQFF. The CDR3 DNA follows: TGTGCCAGCAGGGCCCCTGGGACTTACAATGAGCAGTTCTTC.

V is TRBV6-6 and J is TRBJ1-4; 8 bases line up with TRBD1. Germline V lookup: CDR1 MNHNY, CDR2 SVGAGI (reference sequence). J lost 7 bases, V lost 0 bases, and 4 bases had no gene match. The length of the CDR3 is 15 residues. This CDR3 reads CASSYSWTGSEKLFF. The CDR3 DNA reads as TGTGCCAGCAGTTACTCGTGGACAGGGAGTGAAAAACTGTTTTTT.

The CDR3, as DNA: TGTGCCAGCAGCCTCGGACATCAGCAGTTCTTC. This encodes CASSLGHQQFF. J is TRBJ2-1 and V is TRBV6-5, with D possibly TRBD1 on 5 matching bases. V was cut by 6 bases and J by 11 bases, with 11 bases left in between. Germline V lookup: CDR1 MNHEY, CDR2 SVGAGI. CDR3 length: 11 residues.

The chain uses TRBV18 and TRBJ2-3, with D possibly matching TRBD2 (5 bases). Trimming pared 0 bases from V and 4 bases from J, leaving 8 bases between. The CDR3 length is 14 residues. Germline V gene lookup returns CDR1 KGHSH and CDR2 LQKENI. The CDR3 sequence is CASSPPNSADTQYF. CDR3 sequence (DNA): TGTGCCAGCTCACCACCTAATAGCGCAGATACGCAGTATTTT.

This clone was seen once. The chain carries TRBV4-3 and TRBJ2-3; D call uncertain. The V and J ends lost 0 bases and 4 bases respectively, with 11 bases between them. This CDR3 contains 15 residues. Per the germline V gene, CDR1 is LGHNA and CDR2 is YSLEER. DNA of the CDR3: TGCGCCAGCAGCCAAGATTTTATACGGGCAGATACGCAGTATTTT. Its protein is CASSQDFIRADTQYF.

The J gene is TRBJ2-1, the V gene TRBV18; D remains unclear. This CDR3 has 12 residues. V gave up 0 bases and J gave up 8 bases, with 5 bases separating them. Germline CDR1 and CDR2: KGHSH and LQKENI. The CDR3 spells CASSPPTYEQFF. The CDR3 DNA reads TGTGCCAGCTCACCACCGACGTATGAGCAGTTCTTC.

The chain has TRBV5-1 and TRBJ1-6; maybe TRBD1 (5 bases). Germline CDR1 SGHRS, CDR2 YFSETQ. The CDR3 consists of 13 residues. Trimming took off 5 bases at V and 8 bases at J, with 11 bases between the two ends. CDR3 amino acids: CASRWQGDSPLHF. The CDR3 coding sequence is TGCGCCAGCAGGTGGCAGGGCGATTCACCCCTCCACTTT.

This chain's CDR3 is CASSLTKGLAGGTSYEQYF. CDR3 in DNA: TGCGCCAGCAGCTTGACTAAAGGCTTAGCGGGGGGTACCTCCTACGAGCAGTACTTC. This chain connects TRBV5-1 to TRBJ2-7, with TRBD2 matching over 10 bases. Losses at the gene ends were 1 base for V and 0 bases for J; bases not matched to a gene: 13. The CDR3 has 19 residues. Germline V gene lookup returns CDR1 SGHRS and CDR2 YFSETQ.

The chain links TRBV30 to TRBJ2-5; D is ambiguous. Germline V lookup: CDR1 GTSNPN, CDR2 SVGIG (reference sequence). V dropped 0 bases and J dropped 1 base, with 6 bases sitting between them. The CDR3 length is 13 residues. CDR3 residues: CAWSVNSQETQYF. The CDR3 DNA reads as TGTGCCTGGAGTGTAAACAGCCAAGAGACCCAGTACTTC.

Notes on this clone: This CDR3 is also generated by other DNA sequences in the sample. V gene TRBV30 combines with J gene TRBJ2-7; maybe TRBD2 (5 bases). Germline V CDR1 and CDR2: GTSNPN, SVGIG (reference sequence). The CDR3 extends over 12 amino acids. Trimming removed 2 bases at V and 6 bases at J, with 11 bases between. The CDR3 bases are TGTGCCTGGAGTCCTAGAAGCGGCGAGCAGTACTTC. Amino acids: CAWSPRSGEQYF.

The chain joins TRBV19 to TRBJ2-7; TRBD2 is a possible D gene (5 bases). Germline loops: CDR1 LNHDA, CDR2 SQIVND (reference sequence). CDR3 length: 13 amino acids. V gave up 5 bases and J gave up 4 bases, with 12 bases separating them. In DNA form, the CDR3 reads TGTGCCAGTAGTTCCGGGGTCTCGTACGAGCAGTACTTC. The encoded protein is CASSSGVSYEQYF.

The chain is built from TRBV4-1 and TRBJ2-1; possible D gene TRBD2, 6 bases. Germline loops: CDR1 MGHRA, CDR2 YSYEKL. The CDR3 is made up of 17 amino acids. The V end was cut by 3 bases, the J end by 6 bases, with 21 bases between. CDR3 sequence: CASSQGIMGTRINEQFF. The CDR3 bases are TGCGCCAGCAGCCAGGGTATTATGGGGACTCGCATCAATGAGCAGTTCTTC.

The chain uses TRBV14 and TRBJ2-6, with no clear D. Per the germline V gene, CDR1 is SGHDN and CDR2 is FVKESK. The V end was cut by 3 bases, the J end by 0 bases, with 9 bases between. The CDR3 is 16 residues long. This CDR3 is CASSQGTASGANVLTF. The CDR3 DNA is TGTGCCAGCAGCCAGGGAACAGCCTCTGGGGCCAACGTCCTGACTTTC.

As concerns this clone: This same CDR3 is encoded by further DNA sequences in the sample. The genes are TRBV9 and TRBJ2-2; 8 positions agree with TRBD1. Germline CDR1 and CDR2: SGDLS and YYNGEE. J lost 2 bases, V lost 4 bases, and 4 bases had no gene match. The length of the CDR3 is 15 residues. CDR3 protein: CASSTGQGNTGELFF. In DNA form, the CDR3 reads TGTGCCAGCAGCACCGGACAGGGTAACACCGGGGAGCTGTTTTTT.

Here the CDR3 reads CASNPPGPQETQYF. The CDR3 DNA is TGCGCCAGCAATCCCCCCGGTCCCCAAGAGACCCAGTACTTC. V gene TRBV5-1 combines with J gene TRBJ2-5; the D is unclear. V was shortened by 6 bases and J by 1 base, with 13 bases between the two germline ends. The CDR3 extends over 14 amino acids. The germline gives CDR1 SGHRS, CDR2 YFSETQ.

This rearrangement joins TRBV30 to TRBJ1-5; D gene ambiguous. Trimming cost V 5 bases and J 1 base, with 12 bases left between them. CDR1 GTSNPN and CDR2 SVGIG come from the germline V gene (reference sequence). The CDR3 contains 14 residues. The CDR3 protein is CAWGYSKSNQPQHF. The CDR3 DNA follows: TGTGCCTGGGGGTATAGCAAGAGCAATCAGCCCCAGCATTTT. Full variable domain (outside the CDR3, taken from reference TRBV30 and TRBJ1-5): SQTIHQWPATLVQPVGSPLSLECTVEGTSNPNLYWYRQAAGRGLQLLFYSVGIGQISSEVPQNLSASRPQDRQFILSSKKLLLSDSGFYLCAWGYSKSNQPQHFGDGTRLSIL.

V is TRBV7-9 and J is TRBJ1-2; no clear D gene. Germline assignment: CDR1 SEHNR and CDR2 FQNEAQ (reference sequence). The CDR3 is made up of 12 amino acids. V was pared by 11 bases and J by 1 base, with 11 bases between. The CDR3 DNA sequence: TGTGCCGGAGCGCGCAGTAACTATGGCTACACCTTC. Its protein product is CAGARSNYGYTF.

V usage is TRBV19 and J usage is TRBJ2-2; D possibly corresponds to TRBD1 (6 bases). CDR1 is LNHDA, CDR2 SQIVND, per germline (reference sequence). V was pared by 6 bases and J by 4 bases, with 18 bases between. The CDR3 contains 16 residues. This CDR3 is CASSPTGFSRTGELFF. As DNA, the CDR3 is TGTGCCAGTAGCCCTACAGGGTTCTCCCGCACCGGGGAGCTGTTTTTT. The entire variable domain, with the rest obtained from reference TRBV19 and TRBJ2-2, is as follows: DGGITQSPKYLFRKEGQNVTLSCEQNLNHDAMYWYRQDPGQGLRLIYYSQIVNDFQKGDIAEGYSVSREKKESFPLTVTSAQKNPTAFYLCASSPTGFSRTGELFFGEGSRLTVL.

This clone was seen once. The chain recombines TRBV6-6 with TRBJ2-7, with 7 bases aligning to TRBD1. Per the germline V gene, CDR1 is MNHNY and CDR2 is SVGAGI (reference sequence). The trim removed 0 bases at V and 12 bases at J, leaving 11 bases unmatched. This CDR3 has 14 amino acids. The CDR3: CASSYSSRDSRSYF. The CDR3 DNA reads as TGTGCCAGCAGTTACTCGAGCCGGGACAGTCGATCGTACTTC.

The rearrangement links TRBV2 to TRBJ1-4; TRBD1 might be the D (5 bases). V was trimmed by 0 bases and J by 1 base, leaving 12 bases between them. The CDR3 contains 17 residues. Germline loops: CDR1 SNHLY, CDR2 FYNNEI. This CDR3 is CASSEAIQTETNEKLFF. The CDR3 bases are TGTGCCAGCAGTGAAGCCATCCAGACAGAAACTAATGAAAAACTGTTTTTT.

The CDR3 sequence is CASSEQQTYHQPQHF. The CDR3 nucleotides are TGTGCCAGCAGTGAACAGCAAACCTACCATCAGCCCCAGCATTTT. V and J are TRBV2 and TRBJ1-5; D is unclear. Germline loops: CDR1 SNHLY, CDR2 FYNNEI. The ends were cut back, 2 bases at V and 5 bases at J, with 13 bases in the middle. The CDR3 is 15 amino acids.

Here the CDR3 reads CASSPGGVMGLQPQHF. The CDR3 region has the DNA TGTGCCAGCTCACCCGGGGGGGTGATGGGTCTTCAGCCCCAGCATTTT. The rearrangement joins TRBV18 to TRBJ1-5; perhaps TRBD1 as D (5 bases). The V end lost 3 bases, the J end lost 6 bases, and 18 bases lay between the germline ends. This CDR3 has 16 residues. Germline CDR1 is KGHSH and CDR2 is LQKENI.

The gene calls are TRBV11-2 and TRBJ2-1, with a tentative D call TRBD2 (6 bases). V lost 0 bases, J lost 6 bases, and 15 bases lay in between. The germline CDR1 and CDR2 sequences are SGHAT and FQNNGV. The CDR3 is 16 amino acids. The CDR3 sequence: CASSLDRRLVGNEQFF. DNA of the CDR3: TGTGCCAGCAGCTTAGATCGACGACTAGTAGGCAATGAGCAGTTCTTC.

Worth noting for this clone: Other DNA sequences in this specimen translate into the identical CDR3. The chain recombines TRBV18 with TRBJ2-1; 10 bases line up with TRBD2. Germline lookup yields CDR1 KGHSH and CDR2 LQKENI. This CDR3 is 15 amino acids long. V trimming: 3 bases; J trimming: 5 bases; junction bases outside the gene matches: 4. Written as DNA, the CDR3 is TGTGCCAGCTCACCCCGGACTAGCGGAAACAATGAGCAGTTCTTC. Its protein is CASSPRTSGNNEQFF.

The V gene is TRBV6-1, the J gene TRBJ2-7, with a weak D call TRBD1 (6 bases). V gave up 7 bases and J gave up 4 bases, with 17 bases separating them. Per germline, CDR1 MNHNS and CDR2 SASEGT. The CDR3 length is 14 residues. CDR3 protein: CASNPKDRLYEQYF. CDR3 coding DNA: TGTGCCAGCAACCCTAAAGACAGGTTATACGAGCAGTACTTC.

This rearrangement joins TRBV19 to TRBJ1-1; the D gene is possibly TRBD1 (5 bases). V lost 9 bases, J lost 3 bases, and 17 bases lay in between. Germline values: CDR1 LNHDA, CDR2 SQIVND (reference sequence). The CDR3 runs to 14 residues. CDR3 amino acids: CASHPGTWDTEAFF. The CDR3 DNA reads TGTGCCAGCCACCCGGGGACCTGGGACACTGAAGCTTTCTTT.

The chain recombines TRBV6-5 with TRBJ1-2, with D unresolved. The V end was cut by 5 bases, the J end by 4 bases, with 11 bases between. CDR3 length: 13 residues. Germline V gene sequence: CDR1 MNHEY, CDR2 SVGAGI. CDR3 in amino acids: CASSQGSGYGYTF. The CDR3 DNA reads TGTGCCAGCAGTCAAGGTAGTGGCTATGGCTACACCTTC.